One sample yielded the 28 T cell receptor beta chains listed below, sequenced in a study of shared clonotypes between healthy human individuals. The assay was immunoSEQ multiplex PCR, and TCRdb's table has in-frame clones only and misses some. The sample lists some 2 million clones, about 95% occurring once. Naive CD8 cells comprised CD45RO-negative, CCR7-positively selected cells, excluding terminally differentiated effector memory CD45RA+ cells. Sequenced input: naive CD8+ T cells sorted from blood. All receptors come from a man aged 18 to 29 in good health.

This clone has just a few counts. This rearrangement joins TRBV27 to TRBJ1-1, with no clear D. V was pared by 2 bases and J by 4 bases, with 8 bases between. This CDR3 spans 13 amino acids. The germline gives CDR1 MNHEY, CDR2 SMNVEV (reference sequence). CDR3 protein: CASSLTDITEAFF. The CDR3 nucleotides are TGTGCCAGCAGTTTAACGGATATCACTGAAGCTTTCTTT.

This clone was found a few times. This chain uses TRBV4-1 with TRBJ1-2; maybe TRBD1 (6 bases). Trimming removed 1 base from V and 6 bases from J, with 18 bases in between. CDR1 and CDR2 (germline): MGHRA, YSYEKL. CDR3 length: 16 residues. The CDR3 loop is CASSQVQGIVPDGYTF. The CDR3 region has the DNA TGCGCCAGCAGCCAAGTACAGGGCATCGTTCCGGATGGCTACACCTTC.

Points on this clone: Other nucleotide sequences in the sample specify the same CDR3. This chain uses TRBV4-3 with TRBJ2-7; D call uncertain. The germline gives CDR1 LGHNA, CDR2 YSLEER. V lost 1 base and J lost 4, with 8 bases in between. The CDR3 has 13 amino acids. DNA for the CDR3: TGCGCCAGCAGCCAAGCCCGAGGTTACGAGCAGTACTTC. Translated: CASSQARGYEQYF.

This rearrangement joins TRBV4-1 to TRBJ1-3; D call uncertain. CDR3 length: 16 residues. The V gene's germline CDR1 is MGHRA and CDR2 YSYEKL. Trimming shortened V by 0 bases and J by 0 bases, and 9 bases separated the two germline ends. This chain's CDR3 is CASSQDLGISGNTIYF. CDR3 nucleotide sequence: TGCGCCAGCAGCCAAGATCTCGGGATCTCTGGAAACACCATATATTTT.

The chain is built from TRBV7-9 and TRBJ2-3, with 12 bases aligning to TRBD2. Germline loops: CDR1 SEHNR, CDR2 FQNEAQ (reference sequence). J was trimmed by 4 bases and V by 6 bases; bases with no gene match: 14. This CDR3 is built from 18 residues. In DNA, the CDR3 is TGTGCCAGCAGACCTCGACTAGCGGGAGTTATTTGGGCAGATACGCAGTATTTT. Its protein is CASRPRLAGVIWADTQYF. Filled out from reference TRBV7-9 and TRBJ2-3, the complete variable domain reads DTGVSQNPRHKITKRGQNVTFRCDPISEHNRLYWYRQTLGQGPEFLTYFQNEAQLEKSRLLSDRFSAERPKGSFSTLEIQRTEQGDSAMYLCASRPRLAGVIWADTQYFGPGTRLTVL.

V gene TRBV4-1 combines with J gene TRBJ1-3, with 8 bases identical to TRBD1. This CDR3 has 15 residues. Per germline, CDR1 MGHRA and CDR2 YSYEKL. Trimming cost V 4 bases and J 4 bases; bases outside gene matches: 6. The CDR3 here is CASSPDRVDGNTIYF. For the CDR3, the DNA is TGCGCCAGCAGCCCGGACAGGGTAGACGGAAACACCATATATTTT.

V is TRBV5-5 and J is TRBJ2-7; TRBD2 is a possible D gene (6 bases). CDR3 length equals 15 residues. V gave up 0 bases and J gave up 2 bases, with 12 bases separating them. Germline CDR1 is SGHKS and CDR2 is YYEKEE (reference sequence). The CDR3 reads CASSLAASATYEQYF. As DNA, the CDR3 is TGTGCCAGCAGCTTGGCGGCTAGCGCTACCTACGAGCAGTACTTC. Full variable domain (remainder filled in from reference TRBV5-5 and TRBJ2-7): DAGVTQSPTHLIKTRGQQVTLRCSPISGHKSVSWYQQVLGQGPQFIFQYYEKEERGRGNFPDRFSARQFPNYSSELNVNALLLGDSALYLCASSLAASATYEQYFGPGTRLTVT.

The chain links TRBV9 to TRBJ2-7; 10 nucleotides match TRBD2. The CDR3 runs 17 residues. Germline V lookup: CDR1 SGDLS, CDR2 YYNGEE. After removal of 4 bases from V and 7 bases from J, the junction contained 17 bases not matched to a gene. CDR3 DNA sequence: TGTGCCAGCAGCCCAAGCGGGAGGGCCGTGAAAGGGGGTGAGCAGTACTTC. Translating it yields CASSPSGRAVKGGEQYF.

The J gene is TRBJ1-4, the V gene TRBV7-9; TRBD1 matches at 12 bases. Per germline, CDR1 SEHNR and CDR2 FQNEAQ (reference sequence). CDR3 length: 16 residues. V trimming: 4 bases; J trimming: 5 bases; junction bases outside the gene matches: 5. CDR3 amino acids: CASSWGQGAANEKLFF. CDR3 DNA sequence: TGTGCCAGCAGCTGGGGACAGGGGGCAGCGAATGAAAAACTGTTTTTT.

The chain joins TRBV30 to TRBJ1-6; D remains unclear. V lost 0 bases and J lost 7, with 16 bases in between. The CDR3 runs 16 residues. Germline assignment: CDR1 GTSNPN and CDR2 SVGIG (reference sequence). The DNA of the CDR3 is TGTGCCTGGAGTGTGGGGTCTGCATTGCCCAATTCACCCCTCCACTTT. Residues: CAWSVGSALPNSPLHF.

The J gene is TRBJ2-5, the V gene TRBV6-5, with 8 bases fitting TRBD1. CDR3 size: 13 residues. With V trimmed by 5 bases and J by 5 bases, 4 bases remained unmatched. Germline V gene lookup returns CDR1 MNHEY and CDR2 SVGAGI. The CDR3 DNA follows: TGTGCCAGCAGTAACGACAGGGGTGAGACCCAGTACTTC. Translating it yields CASSNDRGETQYF.

V is TRBV30 and J is TRBJ1-2, with TRBD1 matching 7 bases. This CDR3 has 12 residues. Germline lookup yields CDR1 GTSNPN and CDR2 SVGIG (reference sequence). Trimming removed 5 bases from V and 3 bases from J; junction bases left unmatched: 3. This CDR3 is CAWQQGYYGYTF. DNA for the CDR3: TGTGCCTGGCAACAGGGGTACTATGGCTACACCTTC. Together with reference TRBV30 and TRBJ1-2, the CDR3 gives the full variable domain: SQTIHQWPATLVQPVGSPLSLECTVEGTSNPNLYWYRQAAGRGLQLLFYSVGIGQISSEVPQNLSASRPQDRQFILSSKKLLLSDSGFYLCAWQQGYYGYTFGSGTRLTVV.

The chain combines TRBV4-1 with TRBJ1-2; D is perhaps TRBD1 (5 bases). This CDR3 has 13 residues. The germline V gene encodes CDR1 MGHRA and CDR2 YSYEKL. Trimming removed 5 bases from V and 4 bases from J, with 11 bases in between. The CDR3 DNA follows: TGCGCCAGCAGCGGCCGGGGCCGCTATGGCTACACCTTC. It translates to CASSGRGRYGYTF.

Only one count was recorded for this clone. The chain is built from TRBV6-5 and TRBJ2-5; no reliable D call. Trimming removed 2 bases at V and 3 bases at J, with 7 bases between. Germline CDR1 is MNHEY and CDR2 is SVGAGI. This CDR3 spans 13 amino acids. This chain's CDR3 is CASSYGRKETQYF. DNA of the CDR3: TGTGCCAGCAGTTACGGCCGTAAAGAGACCCAGTACTTC.

CDR3 residues: CASSKGLAYYEQYF. As DNA, the CDR3 is TGTGCCAGCAGTAAGGGACTAGCTTACTACGAGCAGTACTTC. The chain is built from TRBV6-5 and TRBJ2-7; 9 bases are shared with TRBD2. Germline V gene sequence: CDR1 MNHEY, CDR2 SVGAGI. The CDR3 sequence is 14 residues long. V shed 5 bases and J 3 bases; nucleotides not matched to a gene: 5.

A remark on this clone: The sample holds other DNA sequences that translate to the same CDR3. The CDR3 here is CASSYSGGIEQYF. For the CDR3, the DNA is TGTGCCAGCAGTTACTCAGGGGGAATCGAGCAGTACTTC. The chain employs TRBV6-5 and TRBJ2-7; D is perhaps TRBD1 (6 bases). Germline V gene data show CDR1 as MNHEY and CDR2 as SVGAGI. V gave up 0 bases and J gave up 6 bases, with 9 bases separating them. CDR3 length equals 13 residues.

The rearrangement uses TRBV27 and TRBJ2-1, with no clear D. V was pared by 8 bases and J by 8 bases, with 13 bases between. Germline V gene sequence: CDR1 MNHEY, CDR2 SMNVEV (reference sequence). The CDR3 has 12 amino acids. CDR3 DNA: TGTGCCAGCCGTCGTCGGGTCGATGAGCAGTTCTTC. Residues: CASRRRVDEQFF.

To note about this clone: The same CDR3 is also encoded by other DNA sequences in this sample. This chain connects TRBV4-3 to TRBJ2-7; D is uncertain. V lost 1 base and J 1 base, leaving 5 bases between the germline ends. This CDR3 has 13 residues. The germline V gene encodes CDR1 LGHNA and CDR2 YSLEER. The CDR3 protein is CASSQGRSYEQYF. DNA of the CDR3: TGCGCCAGCAGCCAAGGGCGTTCCTACGAGCAGTACTTC.

Comments on this clone: A much larger clonotype is one base distant, so this may be a read error. The rearrangement joins TRBV2 to TRBJ1-1; D is unresolved. V lost 1 base and J 3 bases, leaving 6 bases between the germline ends. Germline loops: CDR1 SNHLY, CDR2 FYNNEI. The CDR3 contains 13 residues. CDR3 sequence reads: CASSEGRHTEAFF. Written as DNA, the CDR3 is TGTGCCAGCAGTGAAGGGAGGCACACTGAAGCTTTCTTT.

The J gene is TRBJ2-4, the V gene TRBV10-3, with D possibly matching TRBD1 (6 bases). Deletions cut 6 bases from V and 9 bases from J, with 18 bases between. The CDR3 covers 14 residues. Per germline, CDR1 ENHRY and CDR2 SYGVKD. CDR3 DNA: TGTGCCATCAGGAGGTGTACAGGGTGGTGCATTCAGTACTTC. This sequence encodes CAIRRCTGWCIQYF.

The rearrangement joins TRBV7-9 to TRBJ2-7; 7 bases fit TRBD2. The V gene's germline CDR1 is SEHNR and CDR2 FQNEAQ (reference sequence). V dropped 5 bases and J dropped 0; count of bases not matched to a gene: 7. This CDR3 contains 15 residues. The CDR3 region is CASSPTSASSYEQYF. The CDR3 bases are TGTGCCAGCAGCCCAACTAGCGCCTCCTCCTACGAGCAGTACTTC.

Only a few counts were recorded for this clone. This chain joins TRBV5-1 and TRBJ1-6; 7 bases fit TRBD1. The CDR3 extends over 15 amino acids. Germline trimming cut 4 bases from V and 8 bases from J; bases unmatched to any gene: 9. CDR1 and CDR2 (germline): SGHRS, YFSETQ. This CDR3 reads CASSPSTGRDSPLHF. CDR3 coding DNA: TGCGCCAGCAGCCCGTCGACAGGGAGGGATTCACCCCTCCACTTT. The full variable domain, completed using reference TRBV5-1 and TRBJ1-6, is KAGVTQTPRYLIKTRGQQVTLSCSPISGHRSVSWYQQTPGQGLQFLFEYFSETQRNKGNFPGRFSGRQFSNSRSEMNVSTLELGDSALYLCASSPSTGRDSPLHFGNGTRLTVT.

This chain uses TRBV9 with TRBJ1-2, with D possibly matching TRBD1 (6 bases). This CDR3 has 16 amino acids. The ends were cut back, 0 bases at V and 6 bases at J, with 18 bases in the middle. The germline V gene encodes CDR1 SGDLS and CDR2 YYNGEE. The CDR3 region is CASSVGGLEGRNGYTF. CDR3 nucleotide sequence: TGTGCCAGCAGCGTAGGGGGGCTGGAAGGGCGCAATGGCTACACCTTC.

This clone was found once. Other DNA sequences in the same sample also yield this CDR3. The J gene is TRBJ1-1, the V gene TRBV30; D is undetermined. Looked up from germline, CDR1 is GTSNPN and CDR2 is SVGIG (reference sequence). Deletions cut 2 bases from V and 1 base from J, with 8 bases between. The CDR3 runs to 13 residues. CDR3 nucleotides: TGTGCCTGGAGTATCACGGGGAACACTGAAGCTTTCTTT. Translation gives CAWSITGNTEAFF. The full variable domain, rest sourced from reference TRBV30 and TRBJ1-1, is SQTIHQWPATLVQPVGSPLSLECTVEGTSNPNLYWYRQAAGRGLQLLFYSVGIGQISSEVPQNLSASRPQDRQFILSSKKLLLSDSGFYLCAWSITGNTEAFFGQGTRLTVV.

The chain combines TRBV6-1 with TRBJ2-1; D unresolved. Trimming took 2 bases from V and 0 from J, leaving 8 bases between them. Per germline, CDR1 MNHNS and CDR2 SASEGT. There are 15 residues in the CDR3. The chain's CDR3 is CASSESGVSYNEQFF. DNA of the CDR3: TGTGCCAGCAGTGAATCGGGCGTCTCCTACAATGAGCAGTTCTTC.

This chain uses TRBV5-1 with TRBJ2-7; TRBD2 is a possible D gene (6 bases). The CDR3 has 16 amino acids. With 5 bases removed from V and 0 bases from J, the gap between germline ends came to 18 bases. Germline values: CDR1 SGHRS, CDR2 YFSETQ. The CDR3 DNA is TGCGCCAGCAGTCTTTTTCCTGGGACTCGCTCCTACGAGCAGTACTTC. Protein sequence: CASSLFPGTRSYEQYF.

The chain is built from TRBV27 and TRBJ2-5; 7 bases match TRBD1. J gave up 2 bases and V 4 bases, and 7 bases lay outside the gene matches. The CDR3 covers 15 residues. Germline-derived CDR1 and CDR2 are MNHEY and SMNVEV (reference sequence). The CDR3 region is CASSSPRQGQETQYF. In DNA, the CDR3 is TGTGCCAGCAGTTCCCCTCGACAGGGTCAAGAGACCCAGTACTTC.

Concerning this clone itself: At the DNA level, this CDR3 is encoded by other sequences in the same sample as well. The genes are TRBV5-4 and TRBJ2-7; a possible D gene is TRBD2 (5 bases). The CDR3 is made up of 12 amino acids. The germline gives CDR1 SGHNT, CDR2 YYREEE (reference sequence). V lost 5 bases, J lost 4 bases, and 10 bases lay in between. For the CDR3, the DNA is TGTGCCAGCAGTACCGGCGGGTACGAGCAGTACTTC. Amino acid sequence: CASSTGGYEQYF.